The rows below give T cell receptor beta chains drawn from one sample of a study of blood T cell repertoires in COVID-19. Clones were read by immunoSEQ multiplex PCR, and TCRdb kept only the in-frame ones, dropping some. The sample lists 200,000 to 250,000 clones, about 87% occurring once. Sequencing used peripheral blood. These TCRs come from a young woman with COVID-19, enrolled during active disease. The CDR3 runs from the conserved cysteine through the conserved F or W. D genes are given only for firm matches. Clone sizes are given selectively: once, few, many, or a class where the clone is expanded.

size: once
J: TRBJ2-1
D: -
V: TRBV6-2/TRBV6-3
length: 17
DNA: TGTGCCAGCAGTTTTTCTCGGTCTACCGGCTCCTACAATGAGCAGTTCTTC
CDR3: CASSFSRSTGSYNEQFF

size: -
J: TRBJ2-1
D: -
V: TRBV19
length: 15
DNA: TGTGCCAGTAGACGCATAAGGGGCTACCAATCGATACCGTTCTTC
CDR3: CASRRIRGYQSIPFF

size: -
J: TRBJ1-2
D: TRBD1
V: TRBV18
length: 15
DNA: TGTGCCAGCTCACCGCGACAGGGGGAAAGTTATGGCTACACCTTC
CDR3: CASSPRQGESYGYTF

size: -
J: TRBJ2-2
D: -
V: TRBV4-1
length: 16
DNA: TGCGCCAGCAGCCAACCCCAAGGGGGGGTCACCGGGGAGCTGTTTTTT
CDR3: CASSQPQGGVTGELFF

size: once
J: TRBJ2-1
D: TRBD1
V: TRBV29-1
length: 14
DNA: TGCAGCGTTGACTCGGGACAGGGACACAATGAGCAGTTCTTC
CDR3: CSVDSGQGHNEQFF

size: once
J: TRBJ2-1
D: TRBD2
V: TRBV7-6
length: 15
DNA: TGTGCCAGCAGCCTCGGGGGGGGCGGCTACAATGAGCAGTTCTTC
CDR3: CASSLGGGGYNEQFF

size: -
J: TRBJ2-2
D: TRBD1
V: TRBV18
length: 15
DNA: TGTGCCAGCTCCCGAGGACAGGGGAACACCGGGGAGCTGTTTTTT
CDR3: CASSRGQGNTGELFF

size: -
J: TRBJ2-3
D: TRBD1
V: TRBV14
length: 14
DNA: TGTGCCAGCAGCCAAGGCAGGGGGTGGGATACGCAGTATTTT
CDR3: CASSQGRGWDTQYF

size: -
J: TRBJ2-7
D: -
V: TRBV28
length: 15
DNA: TGTGCCAGCAGTTTGGATCAGGGCAGCTCCTACGAGCAGTACTTC
CDR3: CASSLDQGSSYEQYF

size: -
J: TRBJ2-3
D: TRBD1
V: TRBV24-1
length: 16
DNA: TGTGCCACCAGTGATTCGTTGGGGGACAGGACAGATACGCAGTATTTT
CDR3: CATSDSLGDRTDTQYF

size: -
J: TRBJ2-1
D: TRBD2
V: TRBV11-3
length: 15
DNA: TGTGCCAGCAGCTTAGGGCTAGCGGCGGGGAATGAGCAGTTCTTC
CDR3: CASSLGLAAGNEQFF

size: once
J: TRBJ1-1
D: -
V: TRBV2
length: 14
DNA: TGTGCCAGCAGTGACAGGTCGGCGAACACTGAAGCTTTCTTT
CDR3: CASSDRSANTEAFF

size: -
J: TRBJ2-3
D: TRBD2
V: TRBV9
length: 16
DNA: TGTGCCAGCAGCGTAGGTGGCGGGGGGATCACAGATACGCAGTATTTT
CDR3: CASSVGGGGITDTQYF

size: -
J: TRBJ1-1
D: TRBD1
V: TRBV5-5
length: 16
DNA: TGTGCCAGCAGCTTTTACAGGGGTCCCCTGAACACTGAAGCTTTCTTT
CDR3: CASSFYRGPLNTEAFF

size: -
J: TRBJ2-3
D: TRBD2
V: TRBV9
length: 17
DNA: TGTGCCAGCAGCGTAGCTACAGGCAGGGAGGGTACAGATACGCAGTATTTT
CDR3: CASSVATGREGTDTQYF

size: -
J: TRBJ2-3
D: TRBD2
V: TRBV11-3
length: 16
DNA: TGTGCCAGCAGCCCTGGGACTAGCGGGCCCACAGATACGCAGTATTTT
CDR3: CASSPGTSGPTDTQYF

size: -
J: TRBJ2-1
D: -
V: TRBV4-3
length: 13
DNA: TGCGCCAGCAGCCAAGACGGAGTGGGGGCTAGATTCTTC
CDR3: CASSQDGVGARFF

size: -
J: TRBJ1-2
D: -
V: TRBV28
length: 14
DNA: TGTGCCAGCACCAGTGGGGGCGGAAACTATGGCTACACCTTC
CDR3: CASTSGGGNYGYTF

size: -
J: TRBJ2-5
D: -
V: TRBV6-6
length: 11
DNA: TGTGCCAGCAGTTACCGAGAGACCCAGTACTTC
CDR3: CASSYRETQYF

size: -
J: TRBJ2-3
D: TRBD1
V: TRBV5-4
length: 20
DNA: TGTGCCAGCAGTCCACCACCCGGGACAGACCTCCCCGGAAGCACAGATACGCAGTATTTT
CDR3: CASSPPPGTDLPGSTDTQYF

size: -
J: TRBJ2-1
D: TRBD2
V: TRBV7-9
length: 14
DNA: TGTGCCAGCAGCTTATCGGGACTAGCGGGAGAGCAGTTCTTC
CDR3: CASSLSGLAGEQFF

size: -
J: TRBJ1-1
D: -
V: TRBV27
length: 14
DNA: TGTGCCAGCAGGTCCCATGGGCTGAACACTGAAGCTTTCTTT
CDR3: CASRSHGLNTEAFF

size: -
J: TRBJ2-2
D: -
V: TRBV6-1
length: 13
DNA: TGTGCCAGCAGTGAGAGGGCCCCCGGGGAGCTGTTTTTT
CDR3: CASSERAPGELFF

size: -
J: TRBJ2-3
D: -
V: TRBV21-1
length: 12
DNA: TGTGCCAGCAGCAAAGAGCCAGATACGCAGTATTTT
CDR3: CASSKEPDTQYF

size: -
J: TRBJ2-2
D: TRBD2
V: TRBV4-3
length: 15
DNA: TGCGCCAGCAGCCAAGGACTAGCAGACACCGGGGAGCTGTTTTTT
CDR3: CASSQGLADTGELFF

size: -
J: TRBJ1-2
D: -
V: TRBV6-5
length: 12
DNA: TGTGCCACCTCGAGAGACAGATATGGCTACACCTTC
CDR3: CATSRDRYGYTF

size: -
J: TRBJ1-1
D: -
V: TRBV6-4
length: 13
DNA: TGTGCCAGCAGCGTCGACAGGAACACTGAAGCTTTCTTT
CDR3: CASSVDRNTEAFF

size: -
J: TRBJ1-1
D: -
V: TRBV2
length: 11
DNA: TGTGCCAGCGGGGGCAACACTGAAGCTTTCTTT
CDR3: CASGGNTEAFF

size: -
J: TRBJ1-2
D: TRBD1
V: TRBV7-8
length: 15
DNA: TGTGCCAGCAGCTTAGTCGTCGGGACAGGGAATGGCTACACCTTC
CDR3: CASSLVVGTGNGYTF

size: -
J: TRBJ2-3
D: -
V: TRBV18
length: 16
DNA: TGTGCCAGCTCACCACCCAGCGGAGGGGGCACAGATACGCAGTATTTT
CDR3: CASSPPSGGGTDTQYF

size: -
J: TRBJ2-3
D: -
V: TRBV24-1
length: 14
DNA: TGTGCCACCAGTGATTTTAGGGGCGGTGATACGCAGTATTTT
CDR3: CATSDFRGGDTQYF

size: -
J: TRBJ1-6
D: TRBD1
V: TRBV25-1
length: 14
DNA: TGTGCCAGCAGAGGACAGGGGGCACAATCACCCCTCCACTTT
CDR3: CASRGQGAQSPLHF

size: once
J: TRBJ1-2
D: -
V: TRBV19
length: 13
DNA: TGTGCCAGTAGTATGGGGCTTATCTATGGCTACACCTTC
CDR3: CASSMGLIYGYTF

size: few
J: TRBJ1-5
D: TRBD1
V: TRBV27
length: 19
DNA: TGTGCCAGCAGTTTATTCCCTTTACAGGGGGGGTATAGCAATCAGCCCCAGCATTTT
CDR3: CASSLFPLQGGYSNQPQHF

size: -
J: TRBJ1-1
D: TRBD1
V: TRBV5-4
length: 15
DNA: TGTGCCAGCAGCTTGGCAGGGGGCCCTTGGACTGAAGCTTTCTTT
CDR3: CASSLAGGPWTEAFF

size: -
J: TRBJ2-5
D: TRBD1
V: TRBV27
length: 15
DNA: TGTGCCAGCAGTCCAACCGGGACAGCCAGGGAGACCCAGTACTTC
CDR3: CASSPTGTARETQYF

size: -
J: TRBJ2-3
D: -
V: TRBV9
length: 14
DNA: TGTGCCAGCAGCGTTATCGCGGTCGCAGATACGCAGTATTTT
CDR3: CASSVIAVADTQYF

size: -
J: TRBJ2-5
D: TRBD1
V: TRBV5-1
length: 15
DNA: TGCGCCAGCAGCTTCTCCCAGGGGGCGGGAGAGACCCAGTACTTC
CDR3: CASSFSQGAGETQYF

size: -
J: TRBJ2-5
D: -
V: TRBV5-6
length: 13
DNA: TGTGCCAGCAGCTTGGACAGTCTAGAGACCCAGTACTTC
CDR3: CASSLDSLETQYF

size: once
J: TRBJ2-7
D: TRBD1
V: TRBV24-1
length: 16
DNA: TGTGCCACCAGTGATTTGGGACAGGGGGGATCCTACGAGCAGTACTTC
CDR3: CATSDLGQGGSYEQYF

size: -
J: TRBJ2-1
D: -
V: TRBV21-1
length: 19
DNA: TGTGCCAGCAGCAACCGGGGACTAGCGGGAGGGCCGGGCGACAATGAGCAGTTCTTC
CDR3: CASSNRGLAGGPGDNEQFF

size: -
J: TRBJ2-1
D: TRBD2
V: TRBV15
length: 16
DNA: TGTGCCACCGCATCCGGGAGCGGGAGGCCGTGGGATGAGCAGTTCTTC
CDR3: CATASGSGRPWDEQFF

size: once
J: TRBJ2-1
D: TRBD2
V: TRBV19
length: 16
DNA: TGTGCCAGTAGTAGAGACCTAGCGGGCTCCTACAATGAGCAGTTCTTC
CDR3: CASSRDLAGSYNEQFF

size: -
J: TRBJ2-1
D: -
V: TRBV7-7
length: 14
DNA: TGTGCTAGCAGCCCTGGGGGGATCTACAATGAGCAGTTCTTC
CDR3: CASSPGGIYNEQFF

size: -
J: TRBJ1-1
D: -
V: TRBV5-6
length: 16
DNA: TGTGCCAGCAGCTTGGTTGTTTTAGCCGGGACTACTGAAGCTTTCTTT
CDR3: CASSLVVLAGTTEAFF

size: once
J: TRBJ1-2
D: TRBD1
V: TRBV6-5
length: 15
DNA: TGTGCCAGCAGGGGGACAGGGTACCCTAACTATGGCTACACCTTC
CDR3: CASRGTGYPNYGYTF

size: many
J: TRBJ1-2
D: TRBD1
V: TRBV5-1
length: 14
DNA: TGCGCCAGCAGCCCCCCCGAGAACAGGGGTGGCTACACCTTC
CDR3: CASSPPENRGGYTF

size: -
J: TRBJ2-5
D: TRBD1
V: TRBV7-2
length: 16
DNA: TGTGCCAGCAGCTCAAAAAGGACAGGGCTGGTCGAGACCCAGTACTTC
CDR3: CASSSKRTGLVETQYF

size: -
J: TRBJ1-4
D: TRBD1
V: TRBV6-2/TRBV6-3
length: 17
DNA: TGTGCCAGCAGTTACTCGCTACAGGGGGCTCAAGATGAAAAACTGTTTTTT
CDR3: CASSYSLQGAQDEKLFF

size: -
J: TRBJ2-3
D: -
V: TRBV9
length: 17
DNA: TGTGCCAGCAGCGTAGGGGTGCAGGGATCTAGCACAGATACGCAGTATTTT
CDR3: CASSVGVQGSSTDTQYF

size: once
J: TRBJ2-7
D: -
V: TRBV28
length: 15
DNA: TGTGCCAGCAGTTTAGGGGGGACAGTTTCCTACGAGCAGTACTTC
CDR3: CASSLGGTVSYEQYF

size: -
J: TRBJ1-1
D: TRBD1
V: TRBV6-2/TRBV6-3
length: 16
DNA: TGTGCCAGCAGTTACAAGGGACAGGGGGTACTGACTGAAGCTTTCTTT
CDR3: CASSYKGQGVLTEAFF

size: -
J: TRBJ1-2
D: TRBD1
V: TRBV11-3
length: 13
DNA: TGTGCCAGCAGCTTTACAGGGGGCTCTGGCTACACCTTC
CDR3: CASSFTGGSGYTF

size: once
J: TRBJ1-2
D: -
V: TRBV28
length: 15
DNA: TGTGCCAGCAGTTACTTCGGGGTCACCAACTATGGCTACACCTTC
CDR3: CASSYFGVTNYGYTF

size: -
J: TRBJ1-2
D: TRBD1
V: TRBV29-1
length: 15
DNA: TGCAGCGTTGCCGCAGGGGGTGGGTCGAACTATGGCTACACCTTC
CDR3: CSVAAGGGSNYGYTF

size: -
J: TRBJ1-2
D: -
V: TRBV10-2
length: 13
DNA: TGCGCCAGCAGTGAGTCAGTACCCAGGGGCTACACCTTC
CDR3: CASSESVPRGYTF

size: once
J: TRBJ2-3
D: TRBD1
V: TRBV11-2
length: 13
DNA: TGTGCCAGCAGCCCCCCAACAGGGGCTACGCAGTATTTT
CDR3: CASSPPTGATQYF

size: -
J: TRBJ2-1
D: -
V: TRBV13
length: 16
DNA: TGTGCCAGCAGCCCCCGGGACAAGCCCTGGGGAAATGAGCAGTTCTTC
CDR3: CASSPRDKPWGNEQFF

size: once
J: TRBJ2-1
D: TRBD1
V: TRBV7-9
length: 17
DNA: TGTGCCAGCAGCTTTCAACCCGGGACAGGGGCCTACAATGAGCAGTTCTTC
CDR3: CASSFQPGTGAYNEQFF